Listed here is a single T cell receptor beta chain. The data are from a study of T cell changes during pregnancy in multiple sclerosis. Assay used: immunoSEQ multiplex PCR; TCRdb lists only in-frame clones, some missing. The profile shows 65,000 to 90,000 clones, 92% of them singletons. The CDR3 extends over 15 amino acids. V dropped 7 bases and J dropped 4 bases, with 17 bases sitting between them. Germline CDR1 LNHDA, CDR2 SQIVND (reference sequence). J is TRBJ1-3 and V is TRBV19, with D possibly TRBD1 on 6 matching bases. This specimen was peripheral blood, taken in the second trimester of pregnancy. The source of this sequence is a female donor with multiple sclerosis, enrolled in a pregnancy study. In DNA form, the CDR3 reads TGTGCCAGTACCGTCCCCCGGACAGCCGGAAACACCATATATTTT. Translated: CASTVPRTAGNTIYF.